This T cell receptor beta chain was retrieved from a study of blood T cell repertoires in COVID-19. Overall study context: The United States, Italy and Spain were the sources of the acute and convalescent COVID-19 samples. The cDNA or gDNA used as material had been derived from T cells, B-cell-depleted T cells, or PBMCs.

The CDR3 runs 13 residues. The V gene lost 1 base and the J gene lost 5 bases, with 8 bases spanning the gap. Original methodology: By means of reference gene primer amplification, nucleated cell counts were estimated. TCRdb's copy holds only in-frame clones and misses some; the assay was immunoSEQ multiplex PCR. The V and J calls and clone size were taken over from that table, and D and trimming were inferred from the DNA. The sample holds some 85,000 clones; 70% to 80% are singletons and the top ten take under 55%. Specimen: peripheral blood. The chain carries TRBV12-3 or TRBV12-4 and TRBJ2-5; the D is unclear. The TCR originated in a human donor in a cohort sampled during active COVID-19. The CDR3 reads CASSLGVWETQYF. DNA of the CDR3: TGTGCCAGCAGTTTAGGAGTTTGGGAGACCCAGTACTTC.